This TCR beta chain was retrieved from a study of blood T cells in healthy people across ages. Germline V gene data show CDR1 as MNHEY and CDR2 as SMNVEV (reference sequence). Trimming removed 4 bases at V and 11 bases at J, with 12 bases between. This CDR3 comprises 12 residues. Through a sample-barcoded 5' primer and a J-beta primer mix, a second PCR was run for roughly 6 to 12 cycles. MiXCR was run by TCRdb on the 5' RACE reads, yielding one entry per CDR3 protein. The table records approximately 880,000 distinct CDR3 sequences, roughly 52% of them present only once. Study findings and constraints: Leaving the PBMCs unsorted stopped any conclusive comparison of naive versus antigen-experienced cells. Long-lived donors carried more naive CD4+ cells and greater diversity than aged donors.

Note on this clonotype: The antigen is unknown.

The genes are TRBV27 and TRBJ2-1; D remains ambiguous. The receptor comes from a man aged 25-40 years in good health. The sequencing input was blood. The CDR3 reads CASSSTNDKQFF. CDR3 bases: TGTGCCAGCAGTTCGACGAACGATAAGCAGTTCTTC.